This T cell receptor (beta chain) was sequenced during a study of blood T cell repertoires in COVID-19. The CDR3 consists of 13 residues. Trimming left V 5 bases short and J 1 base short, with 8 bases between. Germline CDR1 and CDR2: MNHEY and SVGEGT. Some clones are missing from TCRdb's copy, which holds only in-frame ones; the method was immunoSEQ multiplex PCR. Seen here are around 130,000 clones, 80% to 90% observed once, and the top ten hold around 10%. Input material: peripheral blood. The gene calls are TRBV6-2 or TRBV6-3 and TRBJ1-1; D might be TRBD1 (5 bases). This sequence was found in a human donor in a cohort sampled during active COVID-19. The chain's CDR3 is CASSTQENTEAFF. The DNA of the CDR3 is TGTGCCAGCAGTACACAGGAGAACACTGAAGCTTTCTTT.